This is a list of T cell receptor beta chains from one sample in a study of T cell changes during pregnancy in multiple sclerosis. Profiled with immunoSEQ multiplex PCR; TCRdb holds only in-frame clones, not every one. The sample consists of around 63,000 clones, roughly 89% of them appearing once. This material consisted of peripheral blood, taken after pregnancy. These receptors all come from a female donor in good health, enrolled as a control in a pregnancy study. CDR3s include the opening cysteine and the closing phenylalanine or tryptophan. The D gene is left open where the match is weak. Clone size is stated in some rows and not others, as once, few, many or a class when expanded.

j_call cdr3_length d_call clone_size v_call cdr3_nt cdr3_aa
TRBJ2-3 15 - - TRBV9 TGTGCCAGCAGCCCCAGTGTCCTTAGCACAGATACGCAGTATTTT CASSPSVLSTDTQYF
TRBJ2-7 16 TRBD2 - TRBV18 TGTGCCAGCTCCGAGGGAGCGGGGGACCTCTCCTACGAGCAGTACTTC CASSEGAGDLSYEQYF
TRBJ2-5 14 - once TRBV7-2 TGTGCCAGCAGCTTATTTGGGGGGAGCAAGACCCAGTACTTC CASSLFGGSKTQYF
TRBJ1-5 13 - - TRBV19 TGTGCCAGTAGTATCGGACAGTGGCAGCCCCAGCATTTT CASSIGQWQPQHF
TRBJ2-5 18 TRBD2 - TRBV6-1 TGTGCCAGCAGTGCCGGCGGACTAGCGGGGTGGTACCAAGAGACCCAGTACTTC CASSAGGLAGWYQETQYF
TRBJ1-4 13 - - TRBV2 TGTGCCAGCAGTTATAAGCCTAATGAAAAACTGTTTTTT CASSYKPNEKLFF
TRBJ1-2 15 TRBD1 once TRBV7-2 TGTGCCAGCAGCCCTCAGGGACAGGAAGCCTATGGCTACACCTTC CASSPQGQEAYGYTF
TRBJ2-1 15 - - TRBV11-2 TGTGCCAGCAGCACGGACTTCCTTCCCTACAATGAGCAGTTCTTC CASSTDFLPYNEQFF
TRBJ1-4 15 TRBD1 - TRBV7-2 TGTGCCAGCAGCCAAGGACAGGGAACTAATGAAAAACTGTTTTTT CASSQGQGTNEKLFF
TRBJ1-2 13 TRBD1 - TRBV30 TGTGCCATAACCGGACAGGGGAACTATGGCTACACCTTC CAITGQGNYGYTF
TRBJ1-1 12 - - TRBV6-1 TGTGCCAGCAATCACAGGTCCACTGAAGCTTTCTTT CASNHRSTEAFF
TRBJ1-1 14 - - TRBV10-3 TGTGCCATCAGTGACCAGGCAGGCCGGACTGAAGCTTTCTTT CAISDQAGRTEAFF
TRBJ2-5 15 TRBD2 - TRBV19 TGTGCCAGTAGTATACTAGCGGGGGGGCCCGAGACCCAGTACTTC CASSILAGGPETQYF
TRBJ1-1 11 TRBD1 few TRBV11-3 TGTGCCAGCAGTCCCGGGACAGAGGCTTTCTTT CASSPGTEAFF
TRBJ2-2 19 - - TRBV21-1 TGTGCCAGCAGCTCCGGGACAGGGAGGGAACGGGTGGGAACCGGGGAGCTGTTTTTT CASSSGTGRERVGTGELFF
TRBJ2-1 11 - - TRBV20-1 TGCGCAGGGAACCCCTACAATGAGCAGTTCTTC CAGNPYNEQFF
TRBJ2-2 14 - - TRBV6-4 TGTGCCAGCAGTGAGCTTACTGACACCGGGGAGCTGTTTTTT CASSELTDTGELFF
TRBJ1-5 12 TRBD1 - TRBV15 TGTGCCACCAGCGGCAGGGGGAAGCCCCAGCATTTT CATSGRGKPQHF
TRBJ1-2 13 - - TRBV6-1 TGTGCCAGCAGTGAGCAGGGGCGCTATGGCTACACCTTC CASSEQGRYGYTF
TRBJ1-2 14 TRBD1 - TRBV29-1 TGCAGCGTTGATATTAGGACAGGGGGCTATGGCTACACCTTC CSVDIRTGGYGYTF
TRBJ2-5 14 - - TRBV12-5 TGTGCTAGTGGCCGACAGGCCTTGGGGGAGACCCAGTACTTC CASGRQALGETQYF
TRBJ1-4 17 TRBD1 - TRBV5-6 TGTGCCAGCAGCTTGGGAGGACAGGGGGCGGCTAATGAAAAACTGTTTTTT CASSLGGQGAANEKLFF
TRBJ1-6 16 - - TRBV27 TGTGCCAGCAGCCAACAGGGCTTTTTGGATAATTCACCCCTCCACTTT CASSQQGFLDNSPLHF
TRBJ1-1 15 TRBD1 - TRBV19 TGTGCCAGTAATTCGAGGGGGCTACCGAACACTGAAGCTTTCTTT CASNSRGLPNTEAFF
TRBJ1-1 16 - - TRBV18 TGTGCCAGCTCACCTTACTCCAGGGGAGTAGGAACTGAAGCTTTCTTT CASSPYSRGVGTEAFF
TRBJ1-1 15 - - TRBV5-4 TGTGCCAGCAGCTTGGTAGGGGCGGCGGTCTTTGAAGCTTTCTTT CASSLVGAAVFEAFF
TRBJ1-5 18 TRBD1 - TRBV4-2 TGTGCCAGCAGCCAAGATTGGATGTCGACAGGGCCCAATCAGCCCCAGCATTTT CASSQDWMSTGPNQPQHF
TRBJ2-5 14 - - TRBV5-4 TGTGCCAGCGCCACAATCGGAGGGAGGGAGACCCAGTACTTC CASATIGGRETQYF
TRBJ2-4 19 TRBD1 - TRBV7-9 TGTGCCAGCAGCCCGAACAGGGGGACAGGGTTAGGCGCCAAAAACATTCAGTACTTC CASSPNRGTGLGAKNIQYF
TRBJ2-7 11 - - TRBV27 TGTGCCAGCAGAGAGTATCAAAACGTATACTTC CASREYQNVYF
TRBJ2-6 15 TRBD2 - TRBV2 TGTGCCAGCACCTCGGGGGGAACAGGGGCCAACGTCCTGACTTTC CASTSGGTGANVLTF
TRBJ2-1 16 - - TRBV7-3 TGTGCCAGCAGCTTAAAAGCGGTTGGGGTCTACAATGAGCAGTTCTTC CASSLKAVGVYNEQFF
TRBJ2-1 12 TRBD1 - TRBV11-3 TGTGCCAGCAGCCAGGGGGACGGCAAGCAGTTCTTC CASSQGDGKQFF
TRBJ2-5 18 TRBD1 - TRBV19 TGTGCCAGTAGTATTCGAGGACAGGGCCTTGGTCCCCAAGAGACCCAGTACTTC CASSIRGQGLGPQETQYF
TRBJ1-1 13 TRBD1 few TRBV19 TGTGCCAGTAGTACGACAGGGGACACTGAAGCTTTCTTT CASSTTGDTEAFF
TRBJ1-2 14 - - TRBV4-2 TGTGCCAGCAGCGCAAGATCCACAGGGTACGACTACACCTTC CASSARSTGYDYTF
TRBJ1-1 14 - - TRBV10-3 TGTGCCACCCAGGATTCAGGGATGAACACTGAAGCTTTCTTT CATQDSGMNTEAFF
TRBJ1-1 14 - - TRBV27 TGTGCCAGCAGTTTAACATTCAGGGACACTGAAGCTTTCTTT CASSLTFRDTEAFF
TRBJ2-7 14 TRBD1 - TRBV7-2 TGTGCCAGCAGCCAAAGGGGACAGGGGTACGAGCAGTACTTC CASSQRGQGYEQYF
TRBJ2-7 14 - - TRBV18 TGTGCCAGCTCTCCAGGCACAGGGCGCTACGAGCAGTACTTC CASSPGTGRYEQYF
TRBJ1-2 14 TRBD1 - TRBV29-1 TGCAGCGTGGGGAGTGGACAGGGGGCGGGCGGCTACACCTTC CSVGSGQGAGGYTF
TRBJ2-1 18 TRBD2 - TRBV4-1 TGCGCCAGCAGCCAAGCTCAAATGAGCGGGGGGGCCTCAAATGAGCAGTTCTTC CASSQAQMSGGASNEQFF
TRBJ2-3 19 TRBD2 - TRBV5-1 TGCGCCAGCAGCATCCCCAAGTCTTTTAGCGGGCGAAGAGGGCTAACGCAGTATTTT CASSIPKSFSGRRGLTQYF
TRBJ1-1 15 - - TRBV5-8 TGTGCCAGCAGCTGGCCACAGGGAGAGGGCACTGAAGCTTTCTTT CASSWPQGEGTEAFF
TRBJ2-7 15 TRBD1 once TRBV7-3 TGTGCCATCAAGGACCGGGACAGGGCCCCCTACGAGCAGTACTTC CAIKDRDRAPYEQYF
TRBJ2-2 16 - once TRBV6-5 TGTGCCAGCAGTTACTTGGCAGGGACGAACACCGGGGAGCTGTTTTTT CASSYLAGTNTGELFF
TRBJ1-2 15 - - TRBV5-5 TGTGCCAGCAGCTTGGGATCAGAGGCGAACTATGGCTACACCTTC CASSLGSEANYGYTF
TRBJ2-6 13 - - TRBV25-1 TGTGCCAGCAATCACTCTGGGGCCAACGTCCTGACTTTC CASNHSGANVLTF
TRBJ1-2 17 - once TRBV4-2 TGTGCCAGCAGCCAAGATGGGGATGGGAGGCCCGCTTATGGCTACACCTTC CASSQDGDGRPAYGYTF
TRBJ1-6 18 TRBD1 - TRBV11-3 TGTGCCAGCAGCTTAGGCCAAGGGGGCAGATCCTATAATTCACCCCTCCACTTT CASSLGQGGRSYNSPLHF
TRBJ1-5 13 - - TRBV2 TGTGCCAGCAGTGTCCACAGGAATCAGCCCCAGCATTTT CASSVHRNQPQHF
TRBJ1-2 12 - - TRBV19 TGTGCCAGTAGTATGGGAGAATACGGCTACACCTTC CASSMGEYGYTF
TRBJ1-6 16 TRBD1 few TRBV5-1 TGCGCCAGCAGCCTTAAGACAGGGGGATCAGGGTCACCCCTCCACTTT CASSLKTGGSGSPLHF
TRBJ1-6 17 - - TRBV12-5 TGTGCTAGTGGTTTGGTAAACGCGAGCTCCTATAATTCACCCCTCCACTTT CASGLVNASSYNSPLHF
TRBJ2-1 15 TRBD1 - TRBV6-1 TGTGCCAGCGATCAGACAGGGGGTGCGTACAATGAGCAGTTCTTC CASDQTGGAYNEQFF
TRBJ2-7 14 TRBD1 once TRBV27 TGTGCCAGCAGTCCCCGGACAGGGGCCTACGAGCAGTACTTC CASSPRTGAYEQYF
TRBJ2-3 14 - - TRBV7-2 TGTGCCAGCAGCTTATCTTACTACACAGATACGCAGTATTTT CASSLSYYTDTQYF
TRBJ2-7 16 - - TRBV5-6 TGTGCCAGCAGCTTGGCCTCTCAAGCCATCTCCTACGAGCAGTACTTC CASSLASQAISYEQYF
TRBJ1-2 15 TRBD1 - TRBV6-5 TGTGCCAGCAGTCAAAGGACAGGGGGTATATATGGCTACACCTTC CASSQRTGGIYGYTF
TRBJ2-5 17 TRBD1 - TRBV5-6 TGTGCCAGCAGCTCCTCCGGCCGGGGACAGGAGGGAGAGACCCAGTACTTC CASSSSGRGQEGETQYF